This T cell receptor (beta chain) was sequenced for a study of identical twins. TCRdb re-derived calls from the 5' RACE reads in MiXCR, one entry per CDR3 protein. The sample holds some 500,000 distinct CDR3 sequences, 20% to 25% seen once. Looked up from germline, CDR1 is SGHRS and CDR2 is YFSETQ. CDR3 length: 15 amino acids. With 4 bases clipped from V and 10 bases from J, the junction kept 11 bases outside the gene matches. This clonotype occurred a few times. These data also featured in a second study, about T cells expressing NK-cell markers. Per that study: All TCR beta repertoires analysed originated from sorted CD3+CD56+NKG2C+, CD3+CD56+NKG2C- and CD3+CD56-NKG2C+ T cells. The eight sequenced donors comprised seven who were HCMV-seropositive and one who was seronegative.

The sequenced material came from CD4+ T cells sorted from blood. This TCR came from a woman aged 18-29 years in good health. This chain connects TRBV5-1 to TRBJ1-4, with 9 bases aligning to TRBD1. The CDR3 loop reads CASSARDRAFGKLFF. In DNA, the CDR3 is TGCGCCAGCAGCGCCCGGGACAGGGCATTCGGAAAACTGTTTTTT.